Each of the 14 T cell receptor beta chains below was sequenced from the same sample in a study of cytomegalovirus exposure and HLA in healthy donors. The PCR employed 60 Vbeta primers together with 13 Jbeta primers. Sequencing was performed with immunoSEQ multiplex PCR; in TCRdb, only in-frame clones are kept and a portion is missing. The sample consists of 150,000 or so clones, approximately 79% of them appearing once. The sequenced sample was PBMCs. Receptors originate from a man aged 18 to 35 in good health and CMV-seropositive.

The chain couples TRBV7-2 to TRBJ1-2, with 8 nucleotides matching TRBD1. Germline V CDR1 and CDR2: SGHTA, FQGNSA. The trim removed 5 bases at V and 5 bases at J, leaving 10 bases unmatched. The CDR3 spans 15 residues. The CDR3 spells CASSPARGPLYGYTF. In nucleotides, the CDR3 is TGTGCCAGCAGCCCTGCCAGGGGGCCCCTTTATGGCTACACCTTC.

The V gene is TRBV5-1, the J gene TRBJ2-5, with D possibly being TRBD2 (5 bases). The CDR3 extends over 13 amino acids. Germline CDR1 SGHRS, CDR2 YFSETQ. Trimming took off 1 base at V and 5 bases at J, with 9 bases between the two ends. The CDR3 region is CASSLSGLETQYF. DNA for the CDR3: TGCGCCAGCAGCTTGTCGGGGTTGGAGACCCAGTACTTC. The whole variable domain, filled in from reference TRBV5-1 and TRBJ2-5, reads KAGVTQTPRYLIKTRGQQVTLSCSPISGHRSVSWYQQTPGQGLQFLFEYFSETQRNKGNFPGRFSGRQFSNSRSEMNVSTLELGDSALYLCASSLSGLETQYFGPGTRLLVL.

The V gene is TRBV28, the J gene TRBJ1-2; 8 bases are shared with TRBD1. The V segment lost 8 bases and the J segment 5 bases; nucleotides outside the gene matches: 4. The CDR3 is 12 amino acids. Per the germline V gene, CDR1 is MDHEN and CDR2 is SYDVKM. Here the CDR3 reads CASATGGYGYTF. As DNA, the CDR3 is TGTGCCAGCGCCACAGGGGGGTATGGCTACACCTTC.

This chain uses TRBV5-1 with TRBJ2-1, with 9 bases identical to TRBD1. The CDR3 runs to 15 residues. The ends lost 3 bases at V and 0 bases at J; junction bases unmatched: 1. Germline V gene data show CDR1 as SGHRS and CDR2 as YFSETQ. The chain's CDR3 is CASSWDRASYNEQFF. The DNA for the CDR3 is TGCGCCAGCAGCTGGGACAGGGCCTCCTACAATGAGCAGTTCTTC.

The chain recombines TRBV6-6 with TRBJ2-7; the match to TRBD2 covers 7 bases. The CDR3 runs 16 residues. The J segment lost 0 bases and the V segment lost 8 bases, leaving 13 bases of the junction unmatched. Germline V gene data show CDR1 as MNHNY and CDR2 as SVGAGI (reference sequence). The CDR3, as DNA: TGTGCCAGCTTGAAGGGGAAGACTAGCCTCTCCTACGAGCAGTACTTC. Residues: CASLKGKTSLSYEQYF.

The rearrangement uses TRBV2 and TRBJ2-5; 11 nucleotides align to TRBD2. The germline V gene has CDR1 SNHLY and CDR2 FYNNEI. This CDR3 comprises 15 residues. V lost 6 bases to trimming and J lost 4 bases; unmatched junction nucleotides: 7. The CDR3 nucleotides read TGTGCCAGCAGCCAAAGACTAGCGGGAACAGAGACCCAGTACTTC. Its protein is CASSQRLAGTETQYF.

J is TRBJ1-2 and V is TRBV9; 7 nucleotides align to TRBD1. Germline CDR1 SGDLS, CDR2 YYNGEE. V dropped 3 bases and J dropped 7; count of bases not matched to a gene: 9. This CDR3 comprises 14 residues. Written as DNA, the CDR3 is TGTGCCAGCAGCGCCCCCGACAGGGTTACTGGCTACACCTTC. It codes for CASSAPDRVTGYTF.

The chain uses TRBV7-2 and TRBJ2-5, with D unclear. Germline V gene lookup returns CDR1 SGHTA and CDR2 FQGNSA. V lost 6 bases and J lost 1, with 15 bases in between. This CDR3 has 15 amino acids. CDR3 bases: TGTGCCAGCAGTCCTAGACCCAACTTCCAAGAGACCCAGTACTTC. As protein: CASSPRPNFQETQYF.

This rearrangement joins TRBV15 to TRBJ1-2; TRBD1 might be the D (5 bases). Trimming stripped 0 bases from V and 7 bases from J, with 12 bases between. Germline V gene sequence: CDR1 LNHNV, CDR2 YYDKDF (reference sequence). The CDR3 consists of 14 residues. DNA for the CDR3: TGTGCCACCAGCAGAGATTGGGGCGGGACTGGCTACACCTTC. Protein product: CATSRDWGGTGYTF.

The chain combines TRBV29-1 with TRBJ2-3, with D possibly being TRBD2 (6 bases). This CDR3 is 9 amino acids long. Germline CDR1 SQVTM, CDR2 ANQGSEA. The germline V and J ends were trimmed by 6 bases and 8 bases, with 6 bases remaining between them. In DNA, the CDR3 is TGCAGCGTGGGAGGTACGCAGTATTTT. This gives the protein CSVGGTQYF.

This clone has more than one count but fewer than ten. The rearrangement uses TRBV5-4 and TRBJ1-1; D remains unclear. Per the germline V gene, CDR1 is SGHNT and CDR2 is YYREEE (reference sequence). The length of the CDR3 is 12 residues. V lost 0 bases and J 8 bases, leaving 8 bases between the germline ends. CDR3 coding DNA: TGTGCCAGCAGCTTGGGTGGCTTAGAAGCTTTCTTT. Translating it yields CASSLGGLEAFF.

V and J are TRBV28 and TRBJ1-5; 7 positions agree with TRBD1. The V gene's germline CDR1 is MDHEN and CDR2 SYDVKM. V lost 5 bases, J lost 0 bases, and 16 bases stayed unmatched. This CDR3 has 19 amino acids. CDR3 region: CASSRPPGQRRDSNQPQHF. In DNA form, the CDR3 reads TGTGCCAGCAGTAGACCCCCGGGACAGAGAAGGGATAGCAATCAGCCCCAGCATTTT.

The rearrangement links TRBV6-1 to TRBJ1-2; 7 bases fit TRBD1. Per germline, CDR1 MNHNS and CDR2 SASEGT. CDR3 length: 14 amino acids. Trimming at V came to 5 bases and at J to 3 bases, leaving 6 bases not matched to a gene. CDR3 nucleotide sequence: TGTGCCAGCAGTCCGGGCGGGACAGACTATGGCTACACCTTC. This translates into CASSPGGTDYGYTF.

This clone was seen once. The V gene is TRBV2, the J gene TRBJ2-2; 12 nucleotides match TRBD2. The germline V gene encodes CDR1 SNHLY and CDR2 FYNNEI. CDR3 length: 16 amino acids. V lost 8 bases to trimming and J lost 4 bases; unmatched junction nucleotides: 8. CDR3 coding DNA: TGTGCCAGCCATGGACTAGCGGGATCGACCACCGGGGAGCTGTTTTTT. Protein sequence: CASHGLAGSTTGELFF.